The next 18 T cell receptor beta chains were all read from a single sample in a study of cytomegalovirus exposure and HLA in healthy donors. PCR involved 60 Vbeta and 13 Jbeta primers. Only in-frame clones appear in the TCRdb table, and some are missing; sequencing was by immunoSEQ multiplex PCR. Among under 250,000 clones listed, roughly 80% were seen once. Sample: PBMCs. The receptors stem from a male donor in good health and CMV-seronegative.

The chain links TRBV9 to TRBJ2-2; D is perhaps TRBD1 (5 bases). Trimming took 3 bases from V and 2 from J, leaving 11 bases between them. Germline loops: CDR1 SGDLS, CDR2 YYNGEE. CDR3 size: 15 residues. The CDR3 nucleotides are TGTGCCAGCAGCGACCTCAGGGTAAACACCGGGGAGCTGTTTTTT. Translating gives CASSDLRVNTGELFF.

The J gene is TRBJ1-5, the V gene TRBV6-1; D uncertain. The CDR3 runs to 14 residues. Germline values: CDR1 MNHNS, CDR2 SASEGT. V lost 4 bases, J lost 2 bases, and 9 bases lay in between. The chain's CDR3 is CASSVAGGNQPQHF. In nucleotides, the CDR3 is TGTGCCAGCAGTGTAGCGGGAGGCAATCAGCCCCAGCATTTT.

J is TRBJ2-5 and V is TRBV5-1; 7 positions agree with TRBD2. CDR3 size: 13 residues. With 0 bases clipped from V and 7 bases from J, the junction kept 3 bases outside the gene matches. CDR1 and CDR2 (germline): SGHRS, YFSETQ. The CDR3 bases are TGCGCCAGCAGCTTGGTTTGGGGGGGGACCCAGTACTTC. Protein: CASSLVWGGTQYF.

This CDR3 is CASSLLQGANYGYTF. As DNA, the CDR3 is TGTGCCAGCAGCTTGCTACAGGGGGCCAACTATGGCTACACCTTC. The chain employs TRBV5-5 and TRBJ1-2; 9 nucleotides match TRBD1. V lost 1 base to trimming and J lost 2 bases; unmatched junction nucleotides: 3. CDR3 length equals 15 residues. Germline assignment: CDR1 SGHKS and CDR2 YYEKEE (reference sequence).

The chain couples TRBV25-1 to TRBJ2-1; D remains ambiguous. The CDR3 runs to 15 residues. V shed 4 bases and J shed 5 bases, with 15 bases lying between them. Germline loops: CDR1 MGHDK, CDR2 SYGVNS. CDR3: CASSGANKDHNEQFF. In DNA, the CDR3 is TGTGCCAGCAGTGGGGCTAACAAGGATCACAATGAGCAGTTCTTC.

This rearrangement joins TRBV7-6 to TRBJ2-1; 8 bases line up with TRBD2. The V gene end was trimmed by 5 bases and the J gene end by 8 bases; junction bases not matched to a gene: 8. Germline V gives CDR1 SGHVS, CDR2 FNYEAQ. The CDR3 covers 14 residues. The CDR3 bases are TGTGCCAGCAGCCCTAGCGGGCCGAGCCATGAGCAGTTCTTC. This codes for CASSPSGPSHEQFF.

Remarks on this clone: Additional DNA sequences in this sample encode the identical CDR3. The V call is TRBV29-1, the J call TRBJ2-1, with 8 bases matching TRBD2. Germline values: CDR1 SQVTM, CDR2 ANQGSEA. This CDR3 is built from 12 residues. The J segment lost 6 bases and the V segment lost 6 bases, leaving 4 bases of the junction unmatched. The CDR3 DNA follows: TGCAGCGTCCTAGCGGGTACCAATGAGCAGTTCTTC. Its protein is CSVLAGTNEQFF.

The sample holds one count of this clone. The chain links TRBV9 to TRBJ2-5, with D tentatively TRBD2 (6 bases). The CDR3 sequence is 20 residues long. Germline-derived CDR1 and CDR2 are SGDLS and YYNGEE. The V gene lost 0 bases and the J gene lost 1 base, with 25 bases spanning the gap. The CDR3 DNA is TGTGCCAGCAGCGTAGGGTCGCCTCGGAGGGGCAGGAGTTTCCAAGAGACCCAGTACTTC. It encodes CASSVGSPRRGRSFQETQYF.

This chain joins TRBV19 and TRBJ2-7; D call uncertain. Per the germline V gene, CDR1 is LNHDA and CDR2 is SQIVND (reference sequence). The ends were cut back, 4 bases at V and 4 bases at J, with 5 bases in the middle. The CDR3 contains 11 residues. CDR3 in DNA: TGTGCCAGTAGTACCCCTTACGAGCAGTACTTC. Its translation is CASSTPYEQYF.

CDR3 coding DNA: TGTGCCAGCTCACCAAAGCGAGCCGGGACAACAGAGACCCAGTACTTC. Its translation is CASSPKRAGTTETQYF. This chain joins TRBV18 and TRBJ2-5; tentative D call: TRBD1 (6 bases). This CDR3 has 16 amino acids. Trimming removed 2 bases at V and 4 bases at J, with 17 bases between. Germline loops: CDR1 KGHSH, CDR2 LQKENI.

The genes are TRBV7-3 and TRBJ2-3; D is ambiguous. The CDR3 spans 15 residues. Germline-derived CDR1 and CDR2 are SGHTA and FQGTGA. Trimming took off 5 bases at V and 0 bases at J, with 12 bases between the two ends. CDR3 protein: CASSPELFSTDTQYF. CDR3 DNA: TGTGCCAGCAGCCCGGAACTATTTAGCACAGATACGCAGTATTTT. Using reference TRBV7-3 and TRBJ2-3 for the parts outside the CDR3, the full variable domain is GAGVSQTPSNKVTEKGKYVELRCDPISGHTALYWYRQSLGQGPEFLIYFQGTGAADDSGLPNDRFFAVRPEGSVSTLKIQRTERGDSAVYLCASSPELFSTDTQYFGPGTRLTVL.

The genes are TRBV4-1 and TRBJ2-7, with D unclear. Germline V CDR1 and CDR2: MGHRA, YSYEKL. The CDR3 contains 15 residues. V dropped 5 bases and J dropped 1 base, with 15 bases sitting between them. The CDR3 region has the DNA TGCGCCAGCAGCTCCTCCGGCGTCGGGTCCTACGAGCAGTACTTC. It encodes CASSSSGVGSYEQYF.

V and J are TRBV14 and TRBJ2-1, with D unresolved. The CDR3 runs 13 residues. Germline V gene data show CDR1 as SGHDN and CDR2 as FVKESK. Trimming shortened V by 1 base and J by 5 bases, and 6 bases separated the two germline ends. CDR3 loop: CASSQVANNEQFF. DNA of the CDR3: TGTGCCAGCAGCCAAGTGGCCAACAATGAGCAGTTCTTC.

This clone was seen a handful of times. The V gene is TRBV27, the J gene TRBJ1-1; the D gene is possibly TRBD1 (6 bases). V lost 4 bases to trimming and J lost 7 bases, with 13 bases between them. Germline V gives CDR1 MNHEY, CDR2 SMNVEV (reference sequence). This CDR3 contains 13 residues. CDR3 sequence reads: CASSSGTRYEAFF. The CDR3 nucleotides are TGTGCCAGCAGTTCCGGGACACGGTATGAAGCTTTCTTT.

This clone appeared a single time. The gene calls are TRBV5-1 and TRBJ2-1, with 7 bases fitting TRBD1. V shed 5 bases, J shed 8 bases, and the junction held 7 bases outside the gene matches. The CDR3 runs 13 residues. Germline V gene lookup returns CDR1 SGHRS and CDR2 YFSETQ. The CDR3 reads CASSHDRAHEQFF. The CDR3 DNA sequence: TGCGCCAGCAGTCACGACAGGGCCCATGAGCAGTTCTTC.

The chain recombines TRBV2 with TRBJ2-7, with D perhaps matching TRBD1 (5 bases). Germline assignment: CDR1 SNHLY and CDR2 FYNNEI. Trimming cost V 2 bases and J 2 bases, with 13 bases left between them. This CDR3 spans 15 amino acids. CDR3 loop: CASSESGRAPYEQYF. The DNA of the CDR3 is TGTGCCAGCAGTGAATCCGGCAGGGCCCCCTACGAGCAGTACTTC.

This chain joins TRBV25-1 and TRBJ1-4; D is undetermined. The CDR3 extends over 11 amino acids. CDR1 and CDR2 (germline): MGHDK, SYGVNS. CDR3 DNA sequence: TGTAACTTTGCAACTAATGAAAAACTGTTTTTT. The encoded protein is CNFATNEKLFF.

The chain carries TRBV19 and TRBJ1-2, with D perhaps matching TRBD1 (6 bases). This CDR3 region has 15 residues. Germline V lookup: CDR1 LNHDA, CDR2 SQIVND (reference sequence). V gave up 5 bases and J gave up 0 bases, with 13 bases separating them. The CDR3 sequence is CASSWTGGANYGYTF. The CDR3 nucleotides read TGTGCCAGTAGTTGGACGGGGGGCGCTAACTATGGCTACACCTTC.